Below, 20 T cell receptor beta chains from the same sample are listed, as sequenced in a study of T-cell reconstitution after alpha-beta-depleted transplantation in children. Unique molecular identifiers were used in preparing the TCRbeta library. TCRdb itself ran the PCR reads through MiXCR, one entry per CDR3 protein. The sample holds roughly 590,000 distinct CDR3 sequences, 16% seen once. Sequenced here: PBMCs from the stem cell graft donor, sampled from the stem cell graft. These TCRs come from a human donor who donated a stem cell graft to a child with acute myeloid leukemia.

This clonotype was counted only a few times. This chain connects TRBV9 to TRBJ2-7, with 7 bases that match TRBD1. J lost 2 bases, V lost 4 bases, and 6 bases had no gene match. The CDR3 totals 14 residues. Germline V lookup: CDR1 SGDLS, CDR2 YYNGEE. As DNA, the CDR3 is TGTGCCAGCAGCCCAATTGACAGGGCCTACGAGCAGTACTTC. Encoded protein: CASSPIDRAYEQYF.

The chain recombines TRBV4-1 with TRBJ1-2; perhaps TRBD1 as D (5 bases). This CDR3 spans 14 amino acids. The V gene's germline CDR1 is MGHRA and CDR2 YSYEKL. V lost 3 bases and J 7 bases, leaving 15 bases between the germline ends. In DNA, the CDR3 is TGCGCCAGCAGCCAGGGGGGGACGGGACGTGGCTACACCTTC. Protein product: CASSQGGTGRGYTF.

This clonotype was seen a handful of times. The rearrangement links TRBV20-1 to TRBJ1-2, with 8 bases identical to TRBD1. The ends lost 1 base at V and 6 bases at J; junction bases unmatched: 16. CDR1 is DFQATT and CDR2 is SNEGSKA in the germline V gene (reference sequence). This CDR3 spans 17 amino acids. This chain's CDR3 is CSARVPWAAEQGDGYTF. CDR3 bases: TGCAGTGCTAGAGTACCTTGGGCCGCCGAACAGGGGGATGGCTACACCTTC.

This clonotype was counted many times. The rearrangement links TRBV5-6 to TRBJ1-2; D ambiguous. There are 13 residues in the CDR3. V was clipped by 9 bases and J by 3 bases, with 15 bases between them. The germline V gene has CDR1 SGHDT and CDR2 YYEEEE. For the CDR3, the DNA is TGTGCCACAGCCTTAGGTCCGCACTATGGCTACACCTTC. Protein: CATALGPHYGYTF. Together with reference TRBV5-6 and TRBJ1-2, the CDR3 gives the full variable domain: DAGVTQSPTHLIKTRGQQVTLRCSPKSGHDTVSWYQQALGQGPQFIFQYYEEEERQRGNFPDRFSGHQFPNYSSELNVNALLLGDSALYLCATALGPHYGYTFGSGTRLTVV.

This clonotype showed up many times. The rearrangement joins TRBV20-1 to TRBJ1-4; 7 nucleotides line up with TRBD1. Germline-derived CDR1 and CDR2 are DFQATT and SNEGSKA (reference sequence). The CDR3 loop spans 15 amino acids. V lost 3 bases and J lost 8; bases outside the gene matches: 12. As DNA, the CDR3 is TGCAGTGCTAGGTATCCAACAGGGGCAGGGGAAAAACTGTTTTTT. As protein: CSARYPTGAGEKLFF.

At least ten counts were recorded for this clonotype. This sequence joins TRBV5-5 and TRBJ1-4; D gene uncertain. Trimming removed 1 base from V and 0 bases from J, with 7 bases in between. The CDR3 covers 15 residues. The germline gives CDR1 SGHKS, CDR2 YYEKEE (reference sequence). The CDR3 is CASSLPVATNEKLFF. The CDR3 DNA sequence: TGTGCCAGCAGCTTGCCCGTAGCAACTAATGAAAAACTGTTTTTT.

There are a few counts of this clonotype. The rearrangement joins TRBV5-6 to TRBJ1-4; no clear D gene. Deletions cut 3 bases from V and 8 bases from J, with 8 bases between. The germline V gene encodes CDR1 SGHDT and CDR2 YYEEEE. The CDR3 length is 12 residues. CDR3 sequence (DNA): TGTGCCAGCAGCTCGGCGGGCGAAAAACTGTTTTTT. Translating gives CASSSAGEKLFF.

This clonotype was recorded only once. This chain joins TRBV12-3 or TRBV12-4 and TRBJ2-3, with 8 bases that match TRBD2. V dropped 2 bases and J dropped 5; count of bases not matched to a gene: 9. CDR3 length: 16 amino acids. The chain's CDR3 is CASSLIPGGPIDTQYF. The DNA for the CDR3 is TGTGCCAGCAGTTTAATCCCGGGGGGGCCTATAGATACGCAGTATTTT.

With regard to this clonotype: One base away lies a much larger clone, so this may be a sequencing read error. The V and J genes are TRBV7-9 and TRBJ2-7; TRBD1 aligns across 7 bases. Germline V CDR1 and CDR2: SEHNR, FQNEAQ (reference sequence). The CDR3 contains 14 residues. The CDR3 DNA reads TGTGCCTGCAGCCCTGGACAGGTAGTATACGAGCAGTACGTC. Translation: CACSPGQVVYEQYV.

This chain connects TRBV7-2 to TRBJ1-2; 7 bases are shared with TRBD1. V lost 0 bases and J lost 4; bases outside the gene matches: 5. Germline CDR1 is SGHTA and CDR2 is FQGNSA. The CDR3 covers 15 residues. The CDR3 loop reads CASSLALAGGYGYTF. The CDR3 DNA sequence: TGTGCCAGCAGCTTAGCATTGGCAGGGGGCTATGGCTACACCTTC.

There are a few counts of this clonotype. The gene calls are TRBV19 and TRBJ1-5; D unclear. Trimming took off 8 bases at V and 0 bases at J, with 5 bases between the two ends. Germline V gene data show CDR1 as LNHDA and CDR2 as SQIVND (reference sequence). The CDR3 is made up of 12 amino acids. CDR3 sequence reads: CASADSNQPQHF. CDR3 sequence (DNA): TGTGCCAGTGCAGATAGCAATCAGCCCCAGCATTTT. The entire variable domain, with the rest obtained from reference TRBV19 and TRBJ1-5, is as follows: DGGITQSPKYLFRKEGQNVTLSCEQNLNHDAMYWYRQDPGQGLRLIYYSQIVNDFQKGDIAEGYSVSREKKESFPLTVTSAQKNPTAFYLCASADSNQPQHFGDGTRLSIL.

In its sample, this clonotype was seen many times. The chain is built from TRBV20-1 and TRBJ2-5; D is ambiguous. With 3 bases removed from V and 7 bases from J, the gap between germline ends came to 18 bases. CDR3 length equals 14 residues. Germline V gives CDR1 DFQATT, CDR2 SNEGSKA (reference sequence). The CDR3: CSASPSQPGSTQYF. CDR3 nucleotide sequence: TGCAGTGCTAGTCCTTCCCAGCCCGGTTCGACCCAGTACTTC.

The V gene is TRBV7-9, the J gene TRBJ1-2; D might be TRBD1 (6 bases). The CDR3 loop spans 15 amino acids. Trimming removed 5 bases at V and 7 bases at J, with 20 bases between. The V gene's germline CDR1 is SEHNR and CDR2 FQNEAQ (reference sequence). CDR3 residues: CASSAVGQGLAGYTF. In nucleotides, the CDR3 is TGTGCCAGCAGCGCGGTCGGGCAGGGGCTCGCTGGCTACACCTTC.

This clonotype has ten or more counts. The chain employs TRBV20-1 and TRBJ1-5; maybe TRBD1 (5 bases). Trimming removed 7 bases at V and 1 base at J, with 20 bases between. The CDR3 extends over 16 amino acids. Per the germline V gene, CDR1 is DFQATT and CDR2 is SNEGSKA (reference sequence). In nucleotides, the CDR3 is TGCAGTGTCAATACCATCCGGGGGGAGAGCAATCAGCCCCAGCATTTT. It translates to CSVNTIRGESNQPQHF.

This clonotype was picked up many times. CDR3 in DNA: TGTGCCAGCAGCGGCCAGGGGTATAAAAACATTCAGTACTTC. Its translation: CASSGQGYKNIQYF. The V call is TRBV5-4, the J call TRBJ2-4; tentative D call: TRBD1 (6 bases). The germline V gene has CDR1 SGHNT and CDR2 YYREEE (reference sequence). The ends were cut back, 4 bases at V and 4 bases at J, with 12 bases in the middle. The CDR3 spans 14 residues.

As to this clonotype: This may be a read error: a much more frequent sequence differs by one nucleotide. The J gene is TRBJ2-4, the V gene TRBV20-1, with D perhaps matching TRBD1 (5 bases). Germline lookup yields CDR1 DFQATT and CDR2 SNEGSKA (reference sequence). V lost 0 bases to trimming and J lost 7 bases, with 13 bases between them. This CDR3 contains 14 residues. CDR3 bases: TGCAGTGCTAGAGATCAGGGTCCTTGGAACATTCAGTACTTC. Residues: CSARDQGPWNIQYF.

The J gene is TRBJ1-2, the V gene TRBV6-2 or TRBV6-3, with no clear D. Germline V gene data show CDR1 as MNHEY and CDR2 as SVGEGT. Trimming pared 6 bases from V and 4 bases from J, leaving 12 bases between. The CDR3 totals 13 residues. In nucleotides, the CDR3 is TGTGCCAGCAGCCTCGAACAGTTCTATGGCTACACCTTC. This translates into CASSLEQFYGYTF.

This clonotype was recorded a few times. The rearrangement joins TRBV5-5 to TRBJ2-1; 7 bases match TRBD2. Unmatched junction bases numbered 6, after V lost 6 bases and J lost 0 bases. CDR3 length: 15 amino acids. Per the germline V gene, CDR1 is SGHKS and CDR2 is YYEKEE (reference sequence). CDR3 region: CASTGGWGSYNEQFF. The CDR3 DNA reads TGTGCCAGCACCGGGGGGTGGGGCTCCTACAATGAGCAGTTCTTC. Together with reference TRBV5-5 and TRBJ2-1, the CDR3 gives the full variable domain: DAGVTQSPTHLIKTRGQQVTLRCSPISGHKSVSWYQQVLGQGPQFIFQYYEKEERGRGNFPDRFSARQFPNYSSELNVNALLLGDSALYLCASTGGWGSYNEQFFGPGTRLTVL.

At least ten counts were recorded for this clonotype. The chain uses TRBV12-3 or TRBV12-4 and TRBJ1-6; D gene uncertain. V shed 1 base and J shed 7 bases, with 8 bases lying between them. This CDR3 comprises 14 residues. The CDR3 DNA follows: TGTGCCAGCAGTTTAGGGGCCCGAAATTCACCCCTCCACTTT. Translating it yields CASSLGARNSPLHF.

This chain connects TRBV10-1 to TRBJ2-1; no reliable D call. The CDR3 covers 15 residues. The germline gives CDR1 WNHNN, CDR2 SYGVQD (reference sequence). V was pared by 0 bases and J by 9 bases, with 15 bases between. In DNA form, the CDR3 reads TGCGCCAGCAGTGAGTCGTTGTCTTTCTCAAGTGAGCAGTTCTTC. It codes for CASSESLSFSSEQFF.